This T cell receptor beta chain was identified during a study of T cell responses to AZD1222 COVID-19 vaccine. TCRdb's table, derived via immunoSEQ multiplex PCR, lists solely in-frame clones and lacks some. Of 100,000 to 140,000 clones listed, approximately 88% are singletons. V gave up 5 bases and J gave up 4 bases, with 15 bases separating them. Germline V gene lookup returns CDR1 LNHNV and CDR2 YYDKDF (reference sequence). This CDR3 region has 15 residues. The clonotype originates from an adult in good health. The chain couples TRBV15 to TRBJ1-5, with a weak D call TRBD1 (6 bases). Sample: peripheral blood, taken on day 0 of AZD1222 vaccination. In DNA, the CDR3 is TGTGCCACCAGCTCCCAGCGGGGGGCGAATCAGCCCCAGCATTTT. Its protein product is CATSSQRGANQPQHF.